The text below deals with one T cell receptor beta chain. TCRdb keeps only in-frame clones here, not all; method: immunoSEQ multiplex PCR. In the table there are under 200,000 clones, approximately 90% of which are singletons. J lost 5 bases, V lost 1 base, and 6 bases had no gene match. The germline V gene has CDR1 LNHDA and CDR2 SQIVND (reference sequence). This CDR3 is built from 15 residues. The record originates from a study of T cell responses to AZD1222 COVID-19 vaccine. The source material was peripheral blood, sampled on day 0 of AZD1222 vaccination. The receptor was isolated from an adult in good health. The chain has TRBV19 and TRBJ2-5; 8 positions match TRBD1. The CDR3 region is CASSIGRAGGETQYF. The DNA of the CDR3 is TGTGCCAGTAGTATAGGGAGGGCAGGGGGCGAGACCCAGTACTTC.